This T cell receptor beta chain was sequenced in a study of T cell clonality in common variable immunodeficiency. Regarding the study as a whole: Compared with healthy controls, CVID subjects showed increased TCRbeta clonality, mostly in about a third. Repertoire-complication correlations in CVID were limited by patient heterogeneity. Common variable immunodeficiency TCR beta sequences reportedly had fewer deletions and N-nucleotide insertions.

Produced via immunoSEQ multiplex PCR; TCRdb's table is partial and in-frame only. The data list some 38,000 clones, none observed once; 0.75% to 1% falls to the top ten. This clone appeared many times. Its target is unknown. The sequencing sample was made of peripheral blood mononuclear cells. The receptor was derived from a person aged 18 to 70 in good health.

The covered CDR3 bases are TGTGCCAGCAGCCAAGACCCTCTAGCGGGAGTCCTCCCCTACGAG. Translating gives CASSQDPLAGVLPYE. The entire CDR3 reads CASSQDPLAGVLPYEQYF. The chain has TRBV4-2 and TRBJ2-7, with 10 nucleotides matching TRBD2. The CDR3 goes on 3 residues after the read ends, and that part is filled in from the germline J gene. The germline gives CDR1 LGHNA, CDR2 YNFKEQ. CDR3 length: 18 residues. V lost 0 bases, J lost 2 bases, and 10 bases stayed unmatched.